These 23 T cell receptor beta chains came from one sample sequenced in a study of OX40 agonist ivuxolimab in advanced cancers. Some clones are missing from TCRdb's copy, which holds only in-frame ones; the method was immunoSEQ multiplex PCR. The sample yields approximately 15,000 clones, 70% to 75% seen once. The material sequenced was CD4+ or CD8+ T cells sorted from blood, taken in a trial of the OX40 agonist ivuxolimab. The receptors were sampled from an adult with an advanced solid tumor such as melanoma, head and neck, liver or kidney cancer.

V gene TRBV7-9 combines with J gene TRBJ2-1, with D possibly being TRBD2 (6 bases). Germline CDR1 SEHNR, CDR2 FQNEAQ (reference sequence). The V and J ends lost 4 bases and 4 bases respectively, with 14 bases between them. The CDR3 extends over 15 amino acids. The CDR3, as DNA: TGTGCCAGCAGCTCTCCTCCCGGGAGATACAATGAGCAGTTCTTC. This codes for CASSSPPGRYNEQFF.

V and J are TRBV28 and TRBJ2-7; D is undetermined. Germline loops: CDR1 MDHEN, CDR2 SYDVKM. The CDR3 sequence is 14 residues long. The V end was cut by 1 base, the J end by 1 base, with 8 bases between. This chain's CDR3 is CASSLSEISYEQYF. The DNA of the CDR3 is TGTGCCAGCAGTTTATCGGAGATTTCCTACGAGCAGTACTTC.

This clone was seen only once. The chain is built from TRBV9 and TRBJ2-1; perhaps TRBD1 as D (8 bases). V was clipped by 3 bases and J by 5 bases, with 12 bases between them. CDR3 length: 14 amino acids. The germline gives CDR1 SGDLS, CDR2 YYNGEE. CDR3 region: CASSATGGDNEQFF. The CDR3 bases are TGTGCCAGCAGCGCAACAGGGGGGGACAATGAGCAGTTCTTC.

The chain couples TRBV10-3 to TRBJ2-7, with TRBD2 matching 9 bases. V was pared by 7 bases and J by 6 bases, with 13 bases of the junction left unmatched. The CDR3 is 15 residues long. Germline V gives CDR1 ENHRY, CDR2 SYGVKD. CDR3 bases: TGTGCCATCAATACCGATCTGGGACTAGCAGGCGAGCAGTACTTC. It translates to CAINTDLGLAGEQYF.

V gene TRBV5-1 combines with J gene TRBJ2-1; D possibly corresponds to TRBD2 (6 bases). Trimming took off 6 bases at V and 1 base at J, with 17 bases between the two ends. Germline loops: CDR1 SGHRS, CDR2 YFSETQ. CDR3 length: 16 amino acids. As DNA, the CDR3 is TGCGCCAGCACCCCTTCTATGGGGGGATCCTACAATGAGCAGTTCTTC. This sequence encodes CASTPSMGGSYNEQFF.

This chain links TRBV9 with TRBJ1-1; TRBD1 is a possible D gene (6 bases). CDR1 and CDR2 (germline): SGDLS, YYNGEE. V was pared by 1 base and J by 2 bases, with 9 bases between. CDR3 size: 14 residues. Here the CDR3 reads CASSVQGINTEAFF. As DNA, the CDR3 is TGTGCCAGCAGCGTACAGGGGATTAACACTGAAGCTTTCTTT.

This rearrangement joins TRBV10-3 to TRBJ2-2; D unclear. Trimming stripped 3 bases from V and 2 bases from J, with 13 bases between. CDR1 is ENHRY, CDR2 SYGVKD, per germline. CDR3 length: 16 amino acids. In DNA form, the CDR3 reads TGTGCCATCAGTGACTCGGTCCCCCCCAACACCGGGGAGCTGTTTTTT. This codes for CAISDSVPPNTGELFF.

The V call is TRBV9, the J call TRBJ2-7; tentatively, D is TRBD1 or TRBD2 (6 bases each). CDR1 and CDR2 (germline): SGDLS, YYNGEE. CDR3 length: 14 amino acids. Trimming took off 6 bases at V and 3 bases at J, with 16 bases between the two ends. The CDR3 spells CASTPAGGDYEQYF. The CDR3 nucleotides read TGTGCCAGCACGCCCGCCGGGGGCGACTACGAGCAGTACTTC.

The chain combines TRBV7-9 with TRBJ2-1; 7 nucleotides agree with TRBD1. CDR1 SEHNR and CDR2 FQNEAQ come from the germline V gene (reference sequence). The CDR3 consists of 15 residues. V lost 7 bases, J lost 3 bases, and 9 bases stayed unmatched. Here the CDR3 DNA reads TGTGCCAGCACGGAAGGGGGCGTCCACTACAATGAGCAGTTCTTC. Translated: CASTEGGVHYNEQFF.

J is TRBJ2-2 and V is TRBV27, with TRBD2 as a possible D gene (5 bases). The V end was cut by 4 bases, the J end by 6 bases, with 18 bases between. CDR3 length equals 16 residues. Germline CDR1 is MNHEY and CDR2 is SMNVEV (reference sequence). The CDR3 reads CASSSPNGKAAGELFF. The CDR3 DNA reads as TGTGCCAGCAGTTCCCCTAACGGGAAGGCCGCCGGGGAGCTGTTTTTT.

The chain uses TRBV4-1 and TRBJ1-2; D uncertain. Germline CDR1 is MGHRA and CDR2 is YSYEKL. The CDR3 covers 13 residues. V was clipped by 1 base and J by 5 bases, with 8 bases between them. The CDR3, as DNA: TGCGCCAGCAGCCAAGGCACAATTTATGGCTACACCTTC. Translated, it gives CASSQGTIYGYTF.

The V and J genes are TRBV19 and TRBJ1-2; weak D call: TRBD1 (5 bases). The CDR3 spans 14 residues. Germline V gives CDR1 LNHDA, CDR2 SQIVND (reference sequence). The ends were cut back, 4 bases at V and 4 bases at J, with 13 bases in the middle. CDR3: CASSNLMTAYGYTF. Written as DNA, the CDR3 is TGTGCCAGTAGTAATCTCATGACAGCCTATGGCTACACCTTC.

The chain has TRBV29-1 and TRBJ2-2, with 8 bases identical to TRBD2. The CDR3 runs to 16 residues. The germline CDR1 and CDR2 sequences are SQVTM and ANQGSEA. With V trimmed by 7 bases and J by 6 bases, 16 bases remained unmatched. CDR3 sequence reads: CSGGPRGGTVSGELFF. Here the CDR3 DNA reads TGCAGCGGTGGGCCTCGGGGGGGAACGGTTTCCGGGGAGCTGTTTTTT.

The chain carries TRBV12-5 and TRBJ2-7, with a weak D call TRBD2 (6 bases). Germline V gives CDR1 LGHNT, CDR2 FRNRAP. V lost 3 bases, J lost 0 bases, and 15 bases lay in between. The CDR3 is made up of 16 amino acids. The CDR3 here is CASGFGGFESSYEQYF. CDR3 in DNA: TGTGCTAGTGGTTTCGGAGGGTTCGAGAGCTCCTACGAGCAGTACTTC.

This clone showed up just once. The chain joins TRBV29-1 to TRBJ2-7; D is unclear. Germline V gene sequence: CDR1 SQVTM, CDR2 ANQGSEA. The CDR3 has 15 residues. V lost 4 bases to trimming and J lost 2 bases, with 18 bases between them. CDR3: CSVVPVQRNTYEQYF. The CDR3, as DNA: TGCAGCGTTGTTCCCGTCCAGCGAAACACCTACGAGCAGTACTTC.

This clone counts as medium-sized (0.01 to 0.1%). The chain joins TRBV7-9 to TRBJ2-7, with 8 bases that match TRBD1. J gave up 2 bases and V 3 bases, and 3 bases lay outside the gene matches. The CDR3 spans 14 residues. Germline V gene sequence: CDR1 SEHNR, CDR2 FQNEAQ (reference sequence). The CDR3 DNA reads as TGTGCCAGCAGCTTCACAGGGGGGACCTACGAGCAGTACTTC. This encodes CASSFTGGTYEQYF. The variable domain in full, completed from reference TRBV7-9 and TRBJ2-7, reads DTGVSQNPRHKITKRGQNVTFRCDPISEHNRLYWYRQTLGQGPEFLTYFQNEAQLEKSRLLSDRFSAERPKGSFSTLEIQRTEQGDSAMYLCASSFTGGTYEQYFGPGTRLTVT.

The genes are TRBV7-2 and TRBJ2-7; TRBD2 aligns across 11 bases. The CDR3 runs 16 residues. With V trimmed by 5 bases and J by 0 bases, 6 bases remained unmatched. Germline CDR1 reads SGHTA; CDR2 reads FQGNSA. The CDR3 DNA sequence: TGTGCCAGCAGCCCGGGACTAGCGGACCTCTCCTACGAGCAGTACTTC. Its translation: CASSPGLADLSYEQYF.

Within the sample, this clone is medium-sized (0.01 to 0.1%). The chain links TRBV27 to TRBJ2-7; TRBD2 is a possible D gene (6 bases). V lost 0 bases, J lost 7 bases, and 13 bases lay in between. The CDR3 consists of 14 residues. Germline V CDR1 and CDR2: MNHEY, SMNVEV (reference sequence). The CDR3 DNA reads as TGTGCCAGCAGTTTATCCCCCCTAGCGTCAGAGCAGTACTTC. This gives the protein CASSLSPLASEQYF.

The chain links TRBV7-9 to TRBJ2-7, with 7 bases fitting TRBD2. CDR3 length equals 16 residues. J lost 3 bases, V lost 5 bases, and 13 bases had no gene match. CDR1 and CDR2 (germline): SEHNR, FQNEAQ (reference sequence). The CDR3 loop reads CASSNLGGSPFYEQYF. CDR3 DNA: TGTGCCAGCAGCAACCTGGGCGGGAGCCCGTTCTACGAGCAGTACTTC.

This clone was seen repeatedly, ten times or more. This rearrangement joins TRBV29-1 to TRBJ2-7, with 14 nucleotides matching TRBD2. CDR3 length: 15 amino acids. CDR1 is SQVTM, CDR2 ANQGSEA, per germline. Unmatched junction bases numbered 10, after V lost 6 bases and J lost 6 bases. For the CDR3, the DNA is TGCAGCGTAAACGAAGGGACTAGCGGGAGTTTCGAGCAGTACTTC. It encodes CSVNEGTSGSFEQYF.

The chain recombines TRBV6-1 with TRBJ2-7; a possible D gene is TRBD2 (6 bases). Germline lookup yields CDR1 MNHNS and CDR2 SASEGT. Trimming shortened V by 7 bases and J by 3 bases, and 16 bases separated the two germline ends. This CDR3 is 14 amino acids long. The DNA of the CDR3 is TGTGCCAGCATGGAGGGGCAGGGTCTCTACGAGCAGTACTTC. Residues: CASMEGQGLYEQYF.

This clone was counted a few times. The rearrangement uses TRBV7-6 and TRBJ1-1; weak D call: TRBD1 (5 bases). Germline values: CDR1 SGHVS, CDR2 FNYEAQ. The CDR3 spans 18 residues. Trimming shortened V by 1 base and J by 5 bases, and 23 bases separated the two germline ends. The CDR3 here is CASSLGTQPGPRGTEAFF. Written as DNA, the CDR3 is TGTGCCAGCAGCTTAGGGACCCAACCGGGACCCCGAGGGACTGAAGCTTTCTTT.

This clone has a single count. The chain joins TRBV7-9 to TRBJ2-7, with 7 bases that match TRBD1. The CDR3 is 13 residues long. Germline V CDR1 and CDR2: SEHNR, FQNEAQ (reference sequence). After removal of 6 bases from V and 5 bases from J, the junction contained 7 bases not matched to a gene. The CDR3 spells CASRGGVLHEQYF. CDR3 sequence (DNA): TGTGCCAGCAGAGGGGGCGTATTACACGAGCAGTACTTC. The variable domain in full, with the rest retrieved from reference TRBV7-9 and TRBJ2-7, is DTGVSQNPRHKITKRGQNVTFRCDPISEHNRLYWYRQTLGQGPEFLTYFQNEAQLEKSRLLSDRFSAERPKGSFSTLEIQRTEQGDSAMYLCASRGGVLHEQYFGPGTRLTVT.